A single sample gave rise to the 18 T cell receptor beta chains below, sequenced in a study of beta chain features in type 1 diabetes. The study's findings and limits: A moderate, significant TCRB CDR3 shortening appeared in type 1 diabetes across four CD4+ subsets.

The whole isolated RNA underwent reverse transcription, so sequencing captured expressed TCRB transcripts. Sequenced by immunoSEQ multiplex PCR; TCRdb stores in-frame clones only, minus some. The table lists around 650,000 clones, 9.5% to 15% of them singletons. Antigen specificity for these receptors is unknown. The sequencing sample was made of naive CD4+ T cells from blood. Receptor source: a man between 25 and 39 years old with type 1 diabetes.

The rearrangement joins TRBV27 to TRBJ2-5, with 7 positions matching TRBD1. With 3 bases clipped from V and 1 base from J, the junction kept 2 bases outside the gene matches. CDR1 is MNHEY and CDR2 is SMNVEV in the germline V gene (reference sequence). This CDR3 is built from 14 residues. The CDR3 region has the DNA TGTGCCAGCAGTTTCTGGGACAGCCAAGAGACCCAGTACTTC. This sequence encodes CASSFWDSQETQYF.

The sample holds a few counts of this clone. The chain recombines TRBV19 with TRBJ1-1; 8 bases agree with TRBD1. The junction had 7 bases not matched to a gene; V was cut back by 4 bases and J by 0 bases. CDR1 is LNHDA, CDR2 SQIVND, per germline (reference sequence). CDR3 length: 16 residues. The CDR3 nucleotides are TGTGCCAGTAGTACCATTGGACAGGGAATGAACACTGAAGCTTTCTTT. Its protein product is CASSTIGQGMNTEAFF. The whole variable domain, filled in from reference TRBV19 and TRBJ1-1, reads DGGITQSPKYLFRKEGQNVTLSCEQNLNHDAMYWYRQDPGQGLRLIYYSQIVNDFQKGDIAEGYSVSREKKESFPLTVTSAQKNPTAFYLCASSTIGQGMNTEAFFGQGTRLTVV.

This clone has just a few counts. The V call is TRBV27, the J call TRBJ2-7; perhaps D is TRBD1 or TRBD2 (5 bases each). Per germline, CDR1 MNHEY and CDR2 SMNVEV (reference sequence). This CDR3 has 13 residues. The V end lost 5 bases, the J end lost 3 bases, and 11 bases lay between the germline ends. The CDR3 is CASSPGAVYEQYF. The CDR3 DNA reads TGTGCCAGCAGTCCCGGGGCAGTCTACGAGCAGTACTTC.

This clone showed up just a few times. Here the CDR3 DNA reads TGTGCCAGCGGCCCCGTTCGGGGGGGACGGTGGACTAATGAAAAACTGTTTTTT. Translated: CASGPVRGGRWTNEKLFF. The J gene is TRBJ1-4, the V gene TRBV7-9; tentatively, D is TRBD1 (5 bases). Germline loops: CDR1 SEHNR, CDR2 FQNEAQ (reference sequence). V was clipped by 8 bases and J by 2 bases, with 24 bases between them. The CDR3 runs 18 residues. The full variable domain, in which reference TRBV7-9 and TRBJ1-4 provide the parts outside the CDR3, is DTGVSQNPRHKITKRGQNVTFRCDPISEHNRLYWYRQTLGQGPEFLTYFQNEAQLEKSRLLSDRFSAERPKGSFSTLEIQRTEQGDSAMYLCASGPVRGGRWTNEKLFFGSGTQLSVL.

The chain is built from TRBV14 and TRBJ2-5, with D perhaps matching TRBD2 (5 bases). Germline-derived CDR1 and CDR2 are SGHDN and FVKESK. The V and J ends lost 2 bases and 1 base respectively, with 17 bases between them. This CDR3 comprises 17 residues. CDR3 nucleotides: TGTGCCAGCAGCCAACTTCCCGGGATAAGCCCCCAAGAGACCCAGTACTTC. Protein product: CASSQLPGISPQETQYF.

The V call is TRBV4-3, the J call TRBJ1-4, with 8 bases fitting TRBD1. This CDR3 contains 14 residues. Germline CDR1 reads LGHNA; CDR2 reads YSLEER. J lost 4 bases, V lost 4 bases, and 2 bases had no gene match. CDR3 region: CASSPGQDNEKLFF. DNA of the CDR3: TGCGCCAGCAGCCCGGGACAGGATAATGAAAAACTGTTTTTT.

This clone came up a few times. The gene calls are TRBV6-1 and TRBJ1-5; 7 nucleotides agree with TRBD1. Germline V CDR1 and CDR2: MNHNS, SASEGT. The CDR3 spans 14 residues. The V and J ends lost 5 bases and 7 bases, in that order; junction bases with no gene match: 8. CDR3 amino acids: CASSRGGSGQPQHF. DNA of the CDR3: TGTGCCAGCAGTCGAGGGGGCTCAGGGCAGCCCCAGCATTTT.

The rearrangement uses TRBV9 and TRBJ1-4; no clear D gene. Per germline, CDR1 SGDLS and CDR2 YYNGEE. Trimming shortened V by 4 bases and J by 1 base, and 11 bases separated the two germline ends. This CDR3 contains 15 residues. CDR3 nucleotide sequence: TGTGCCAGCAGCCGCTCATATGTAACTAATGAAAAACTGTTTTTT. Translating it yields CASSRSYVTNEKLFF.

The chain employs TRBV18 and TRBJ1-4, with D tentatively TRBD1 (5 bases). The CDR3 loop spans 17 amino acids. Germline V gives CDR1 KGHSH, CDR2 LQKENI. The germline V and J ends were trimmed by 4 bases and 10 bases, with 25 bases remaining between them. CDR3 DNA: TGTGCCAGCTCACGACTCCCCAGGGAGACCGCCGTAGGAAAACTGTTTTTT. As protein: CASSRLPRETAVGKLFF.

The DNA for the CDR3 is TGTGCCAGCAGCTTAATTGGTCAAGTAGAGACCCAGTACTTC. Amino acids: CASSLIGQVETQYF. The V call is TRBV7-2, the J call TRBJ2-5; D uncertain. Germline V gene data show CDR1 as SGHTA and CDR2 as FQGNSA. This CDR3 is built from 14 residues. With 2 bases removed from V and 4 bases from J, the gap between germline ends came to 11 bases. The full variable domain, in which reference TRBV7-2 and TRBJ2-5 provide the parts outside the CDR3, is GAGVSQSPSNKVTEKGKDVELRCDPISGHTALYWYRQSLGQGLEFLIYFQGNSAPDKSGLPSDRFSAERTGGSVSTLTIQRTQQEDSAVYLCASSLIGQVETQYFGPGTRLLVL.

The chain is built from TRBV7-2 and TRBJ1-6; no clear D gene. The CDR3 extends over 13 amino acids. CDR1 SGHTA and CDR2 FQGNSA come from the germline V gene. The germline V and J ends were trimmed by 0 bases and 7 bases, with 4 bases remaining between them. CDR3 nucleotide sequence: TGTGCCAGCAGCTTAGCCGGGAATTCACCCCTCCACTTT. Residues: CASSLAGNSPLHF.

This clone was observed a handful of times. J is TRBJ2-5 and V is TRBV18; 8 bases match TRBD2. The germline CDR1 and CDR2 sequences are KGHSH and LQKENI. CDR3 size: 16 residues. With V trimmed by 1 base and J by 5 bases, 9 bases remained unmatched. In DNA form, the CDR3 reads TGTGCCAGCTCACCACGGGCAGCGGGGGCGTCGGAGACCCAGTACTTC. Translated, it gives CASSPRAAGASETQYF.

This clone was seen a handful of times. The V call is TRBV29-1, the J call TRBJ1-2; no clear D gene. The V end was cut by 0 bases, the J end by 0 bases, with 8 bases between. In germline, CDR1 is SQVTM, CDR2 ANQGSEA. This CDR3 has 14 amino acids. The CDR3 region is CSVEEVNSNYGYTF. The CDR3 region has the DNA TGCAGCGTTGAAGAAGTCAACTCTAACTATGGCTACACCTTC.

The chain links TRBV9 to TRBJ2-3; TRBD1 matches at 10 bases. V lost 2 bases, J lost 5 bases, and 5 bases stayed unmatched. This CDR3 is built from 15 residues. CDR1 SGDLS and CDR2 YYNGEE come from the germline V gene. CDR3 sequence (DNA): TGTGCCAGCAGCGTTGTGGGACAGGGGATAGATACGCAGTATTTT. Protein sequence: CASSVVGQGIDTQYF. The full variable domain, completed using reference TRBV9 and TRBJ2-3, is DSGVTQTPKHLITATGQRVTLRCSPRSGDLSVYWYQQSLDQGLQFLIQYYNGEERAKGNILERFSAQQFPDLHSELNLSSLELGDSALYFCASSVVGQGIDTQYFGPGTRLTVL.

V usage is TRBV7-3 and J usage is TRBJ1-1, with 10 positions matching TRBD1. Germline V gene lookup returns CDR1 SGHTA and CDR2 FQGTGA. Unmatched junction bases numbered 7, after V lost 4 bases and J lost 5 bases. This CDR3 comprises 15 residues. CDR3: CASSSPGTGVTEAFF. The CDR3 nucleotides read TGTGCCAGCAGCTCTCCCGGGACAGGGGTTACTGAAGCTTTCTTT.

The gene calls are TRBV4-3 and TRBJ2-1; D remains ambiguous. The CDR3 is 15 residues long. Trimming cost V 0 bases and J 0 bases, with 6 bases left between them. Germline CDR1 reads LGHNA; CDR2 reads YSLEER. The CDR3 nucleotides read TGCGCCAGCAGCCAAGAAAGCAGCTCCTACAATGAGCAGTTCTTC. Amino acids: CASSQESSSYNEQFF.

This clone was picked up a small number of times. V and J are TRBV5-1 and TRBJ2-3, with D perhaps given as TRBD1 or TRBD2 (5 bases each). V was shortened by 2 bases and J by 5 bases, with 18 bases between the two germline ends. The germline gives CDR1 SGHRS, CDR2 YFSETQ. This CDR3 contains 16 residues. The CDR3 coding sequence is TGCGCCAGCAGCTTCCATCAGGGACGGCCGGAAGATACGCAGTATTTT. Its protein product is CASSFHQGRPEDTQYF.

The chain recombines TRBV6-5 with TRBJ2-4, with D possibly matching TRBD2 (5 bases). Trimming left V 5 bases short and J 7 bases short, with 9 bases between. The V gene's germline CDR1 is MNHEY and CDR2 SVGAGI. The length of the CDR3 is 12 residues. Here the CDR3 reads CASSPRDNIQYF. DNA of the CDR3: TGTGCCAGCAGTCCCCGGGATAACATTCAGTACTTC.